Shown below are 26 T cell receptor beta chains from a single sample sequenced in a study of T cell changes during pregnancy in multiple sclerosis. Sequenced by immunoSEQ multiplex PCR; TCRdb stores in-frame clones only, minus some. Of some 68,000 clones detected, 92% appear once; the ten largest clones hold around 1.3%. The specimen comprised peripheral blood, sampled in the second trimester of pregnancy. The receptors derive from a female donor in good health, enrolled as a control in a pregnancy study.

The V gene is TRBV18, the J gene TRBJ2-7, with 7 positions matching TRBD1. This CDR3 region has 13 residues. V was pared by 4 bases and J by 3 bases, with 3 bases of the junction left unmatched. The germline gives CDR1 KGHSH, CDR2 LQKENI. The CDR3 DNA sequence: TGTGCCAGCTCACGGGACAGATTCTACGAGCAGTACTTC. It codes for CASSRDRFYEQYF.

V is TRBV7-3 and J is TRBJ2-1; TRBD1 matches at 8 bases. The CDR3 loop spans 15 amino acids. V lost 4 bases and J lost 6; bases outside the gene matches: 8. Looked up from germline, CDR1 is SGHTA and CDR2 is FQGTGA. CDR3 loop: CASSSGQGRSNEQFF. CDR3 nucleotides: TGTGCCAGCAGCTCTGGACAGGGACGGAGCAATGAGCAGTTCTTC.

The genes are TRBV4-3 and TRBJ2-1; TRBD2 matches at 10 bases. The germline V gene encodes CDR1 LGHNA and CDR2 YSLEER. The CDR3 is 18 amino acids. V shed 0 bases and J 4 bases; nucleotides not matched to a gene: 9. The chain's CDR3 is CASSQDRSTSGRYNEQFF. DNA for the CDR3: TGCGCCAGCAGCCAAGATCGTTCGACTAGCGGGCGGTACAATGAGCAGTTCTTC.

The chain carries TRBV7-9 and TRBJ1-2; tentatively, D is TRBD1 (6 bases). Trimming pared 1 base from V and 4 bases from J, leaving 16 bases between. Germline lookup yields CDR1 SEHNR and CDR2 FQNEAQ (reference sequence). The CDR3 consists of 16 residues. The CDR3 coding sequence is TGTGCCAGCAGCTTAGTCGGGGGGACAAAAGGCTATGGCTACACCTTC. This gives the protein CASSLVGGTKGYGYTF.

The CDR3 is CASSSGDIQYF. CDR3 nucleotides: TGTGCCAGCAGCTCGGGGGACATTCAGTACTTC. The chain combines TRBV7-3 with TRBJ2-4, with D possibly being TRBD2 (6 bases). The V gene lost 4 bases and the J gene lost 8 bases, with 6 bases spanning the gap. CDR3 length equals 11 residues. Per the germline V gene, CDR1 is SGHTA and CDR2 is FQGTGA.

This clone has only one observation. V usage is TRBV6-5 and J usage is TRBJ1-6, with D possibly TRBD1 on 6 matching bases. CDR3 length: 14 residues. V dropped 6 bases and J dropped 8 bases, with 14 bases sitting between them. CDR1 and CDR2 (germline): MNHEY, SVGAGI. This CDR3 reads CASSAGQSYSPLHF. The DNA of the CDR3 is TGTGCCAGCAGCGCAGGACAGTCTTATTCACCCCTCCACTTT.

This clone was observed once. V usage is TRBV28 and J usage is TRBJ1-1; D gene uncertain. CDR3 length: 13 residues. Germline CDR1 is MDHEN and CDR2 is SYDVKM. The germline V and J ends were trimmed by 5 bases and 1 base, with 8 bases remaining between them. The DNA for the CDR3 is TGTGCCAGCAGTCCCGGAGGGAACACTGAAGCTTTCTTT. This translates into CASSPGGNTEAFF.

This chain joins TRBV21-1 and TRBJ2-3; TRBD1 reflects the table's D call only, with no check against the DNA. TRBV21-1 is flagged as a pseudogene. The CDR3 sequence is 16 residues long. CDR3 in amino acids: CAIHFSTGEITDTQYF. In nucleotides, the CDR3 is TGTGCCATCCACTTTTCGACAGGGGAAATCACAGATACGCAGTATTTT.

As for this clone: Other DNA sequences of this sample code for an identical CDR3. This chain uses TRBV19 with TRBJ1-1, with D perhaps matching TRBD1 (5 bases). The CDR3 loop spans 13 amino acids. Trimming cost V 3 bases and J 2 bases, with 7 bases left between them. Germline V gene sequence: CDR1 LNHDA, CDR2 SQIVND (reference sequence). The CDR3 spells CASSIQGNTEAFF. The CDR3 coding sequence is TGTGCCAGTAGTATTCAGGGCAACACTGAAGCTTTCTTT.

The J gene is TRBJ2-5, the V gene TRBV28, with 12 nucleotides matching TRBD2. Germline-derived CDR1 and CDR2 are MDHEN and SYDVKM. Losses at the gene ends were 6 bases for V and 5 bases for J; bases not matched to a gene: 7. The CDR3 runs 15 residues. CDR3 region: CASRPSGGAGETQYF. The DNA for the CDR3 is TGTGCCAGCAGACCTAGCGGGGGGGCCGGTGAGACCCAGTACTTC.

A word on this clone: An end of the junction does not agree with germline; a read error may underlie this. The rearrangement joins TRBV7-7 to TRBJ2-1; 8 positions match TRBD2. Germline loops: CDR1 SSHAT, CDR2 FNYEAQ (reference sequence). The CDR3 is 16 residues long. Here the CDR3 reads CASSLDTGTSYNEQFF. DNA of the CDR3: TGTGCTAGCAGCTTAGATACCGGGACTAGCTACAATGAGCAGTTCTTC.

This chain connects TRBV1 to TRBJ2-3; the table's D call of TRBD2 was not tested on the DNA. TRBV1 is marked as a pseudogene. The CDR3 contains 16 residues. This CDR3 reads CTSSQRRGGAKDTQYF. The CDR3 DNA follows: TGCACCAGCAGCCAAAGGCGCGGGGGGGCTAAAGATACGCAGTATTTT.

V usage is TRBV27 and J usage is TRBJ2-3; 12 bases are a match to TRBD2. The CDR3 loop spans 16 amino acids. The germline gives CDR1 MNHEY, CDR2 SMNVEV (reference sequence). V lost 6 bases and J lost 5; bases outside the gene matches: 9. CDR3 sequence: CASRALAGGQGDTQYF. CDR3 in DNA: TGTGCCAGCAGAGCGCTAGCGGGAGGGCAGGGAGATACGCAGTATTTT.

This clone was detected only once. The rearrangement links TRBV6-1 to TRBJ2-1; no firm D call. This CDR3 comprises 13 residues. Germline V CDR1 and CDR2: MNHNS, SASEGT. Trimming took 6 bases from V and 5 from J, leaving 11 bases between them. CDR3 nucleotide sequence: TGTGCCAGCAGACGGCAGGTGAACAATGAGCAGTTCTTC. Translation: CASRRQVNNEQFF.

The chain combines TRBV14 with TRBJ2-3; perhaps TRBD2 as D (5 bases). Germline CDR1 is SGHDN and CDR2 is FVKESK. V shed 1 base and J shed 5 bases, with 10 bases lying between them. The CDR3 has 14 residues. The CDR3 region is CASSQAPGVDTQYF. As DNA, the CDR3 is TGTGCCAGCAGCCAAGCCCCCGGGGTAGATACGCAGTATTTT. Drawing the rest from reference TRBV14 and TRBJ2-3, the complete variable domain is EAGVTQFPSHSVIEKGQTVTLRCDPISGHDNLYWYRRVMGKEIKFLLHFVKESKQDESGMPNNRFLAERTGGTYSTLKVQPAELEDSGVYFCASSQAPGVDTQYFGPGTRLTVL.

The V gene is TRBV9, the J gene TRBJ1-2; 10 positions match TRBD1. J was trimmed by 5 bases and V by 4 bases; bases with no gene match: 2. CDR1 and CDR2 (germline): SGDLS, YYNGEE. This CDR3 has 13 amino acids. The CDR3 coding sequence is TGTGCCAGCAGCCCGGACAGGGGGTATGGCTACACCTTC. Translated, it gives CASSPDRGYGYTF. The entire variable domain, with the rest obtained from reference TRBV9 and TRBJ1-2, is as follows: DSGVTQTPKHLITATGQRVTLRCSPRSGDLSVYWYQQSLDQGLQFLIQYYNGEERAKGNILERFSAQQFPDLHSELNLSSLELGDSALYFCASSPDRGYGYTFGSGTRLTVV.

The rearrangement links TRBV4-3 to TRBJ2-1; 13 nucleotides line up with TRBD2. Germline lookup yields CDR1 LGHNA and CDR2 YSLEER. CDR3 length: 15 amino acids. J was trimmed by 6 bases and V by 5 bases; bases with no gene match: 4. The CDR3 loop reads CASSTRTSGSNEQFF. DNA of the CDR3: TGCGCCAGCAGCACCCGGACTAGCGGGAGCAATGAGCAGTTCTTC.

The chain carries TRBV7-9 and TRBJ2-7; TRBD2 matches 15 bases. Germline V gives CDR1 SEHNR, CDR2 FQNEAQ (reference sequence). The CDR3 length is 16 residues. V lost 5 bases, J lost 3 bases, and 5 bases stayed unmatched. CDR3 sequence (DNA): TGTGCCAGCAGCCCAGGACTAGCGGGAGGGAACTACGAGCAGTACTTC. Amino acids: CASSPGLAGGNYEQYF.

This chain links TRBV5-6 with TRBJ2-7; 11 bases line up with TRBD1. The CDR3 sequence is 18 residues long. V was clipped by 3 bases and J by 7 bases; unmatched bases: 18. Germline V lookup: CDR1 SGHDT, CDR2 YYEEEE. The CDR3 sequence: CASSSAGQGETGGTEQYF. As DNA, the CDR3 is TGTGCCAGCAGCTCCGCGGGACAGGGGGAAACAGGCGGTACTGAGCAGTACTTC.

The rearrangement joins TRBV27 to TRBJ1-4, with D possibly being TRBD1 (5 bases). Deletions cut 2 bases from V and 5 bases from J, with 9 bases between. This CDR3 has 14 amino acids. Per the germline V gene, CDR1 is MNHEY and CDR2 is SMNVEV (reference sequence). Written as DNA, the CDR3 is TGTGCCAGCAGTTTACTGGCAGGGAATGAAAAACTGTTTTTT. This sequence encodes CASSLLAGNEKLFF.

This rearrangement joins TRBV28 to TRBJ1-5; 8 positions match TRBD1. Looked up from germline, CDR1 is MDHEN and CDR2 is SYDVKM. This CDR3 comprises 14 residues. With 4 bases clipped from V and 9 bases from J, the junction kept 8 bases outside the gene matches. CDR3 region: CASSYRTGRRPQHF. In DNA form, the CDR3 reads TGTGCCAGCAGTTACAGGACAGGGCGAAGGCCCCAGCATTTT. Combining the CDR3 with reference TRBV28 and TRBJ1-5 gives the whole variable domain DVKVTQSSRYLVKRTGEKVFLECVQDMDHENMFWYRQDPGLGLRLIYFSYDVKMKEKGDIPEGYSVSREKKERFSLILESASTNQTSMYLCASSYRTGRRPQHFGDGTRLSIL.

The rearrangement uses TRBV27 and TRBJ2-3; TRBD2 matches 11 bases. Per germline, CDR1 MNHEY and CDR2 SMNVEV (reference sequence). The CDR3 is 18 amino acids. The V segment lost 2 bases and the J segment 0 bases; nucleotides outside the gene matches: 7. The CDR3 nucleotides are TGTGCCAGCAGTTTACTAGCGGGAGGCCGCCCTAGCACAGATACGCAGTATTTT. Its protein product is CASSLLAGGRPSTDTQYF.

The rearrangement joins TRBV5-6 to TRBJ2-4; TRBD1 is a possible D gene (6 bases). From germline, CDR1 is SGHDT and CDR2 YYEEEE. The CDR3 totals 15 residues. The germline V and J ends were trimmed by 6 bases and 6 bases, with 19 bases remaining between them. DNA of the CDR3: TGTGCCAGCAATATACAGGGTAATGGTGGAAACATTCAGTACTTC. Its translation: CASNIQGNGGNIQYF. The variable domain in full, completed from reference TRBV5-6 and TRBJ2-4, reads DAGVTQSPTHLIKTRGQQVTLRCSPKSGHDTVSWYQQALGQGPQFIFQYYEEEERQRGNFPDRFSGHQFPNYSSELNVNALLLGDSALYLCASNIQGNGGNIQYFGAGTRLSVL.

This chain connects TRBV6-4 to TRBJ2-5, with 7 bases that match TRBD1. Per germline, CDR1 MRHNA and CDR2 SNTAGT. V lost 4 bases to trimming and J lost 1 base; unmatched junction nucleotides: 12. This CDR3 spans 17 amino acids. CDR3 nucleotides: TGTGCCAGCAGTGTTAGCCTGCAGGGGGTTCTCCAAGAGACCCAGTACTTC. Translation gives CASSVSLQGVLQETQYF.

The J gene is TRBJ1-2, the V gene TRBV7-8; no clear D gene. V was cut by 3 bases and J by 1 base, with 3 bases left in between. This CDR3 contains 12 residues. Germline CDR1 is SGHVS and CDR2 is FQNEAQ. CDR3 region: CASSFINYGYTF. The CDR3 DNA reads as TGTGCCAGCAGCTTTATTAACTATGGCTACACCTTC. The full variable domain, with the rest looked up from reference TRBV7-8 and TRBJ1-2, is GAGVSQSPRYKVAKRGQDVALRCDPISGHVSLFWYQQALGQGPEFLTYFQNEAQLDKSGLPSDRFFAERPEGSVSTLKIQRTQQEDSAVYLCASSFINYGYTFGSGTRLTVV.

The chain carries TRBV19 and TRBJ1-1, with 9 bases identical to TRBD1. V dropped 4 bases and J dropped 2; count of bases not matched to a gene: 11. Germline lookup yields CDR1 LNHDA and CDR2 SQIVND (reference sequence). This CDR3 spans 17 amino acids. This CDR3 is CASSKWGQGSLNTEAFF. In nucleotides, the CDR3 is TGTGCCAGTAGTAAATGGGGACAGGGCTCACTAAACACTGAAGCTTTCTTT.